The present T cell receptor beta chain was sequenced within a study of cytomegalovirus exposure and HLA in healthy donors. Study observations and caveats: Follow-up analysis found HLA locus-dependent TCR association rates, highest for DRB1 and lowest for HLA-C. In a later analysis, donors in an Asian-associated ancestry cluster reportedly had fewer N-insertions in productive TCRs than the cohort mean. Reportedly, TCR beta sequences accurately predicted HLA-A and HLA-B alleles in most subjects. In a later analysis, CMV-associated beta chains were mostly HLA-associated, it appeared.

As concerns this clone: Its antigen is not known.

13 Jbeta primers and 60 Vbeta primers were used for the PCR. Assay: immunoSEQ multiplex PCR; the TCRdb copy retains only in-frame clones and omits some. The sample carries about 190,000 clones, 65% to 80% recorded once. Germline CDR1 SGHTA, CDR2 FQGNSA. The CDR3 has 16 amino acids. V trimming: 5 bases; J trimming: 7 bases; junction bases outside the gene matches: 11. The rearrangement links TRBV7-2 to TRBJ2-7; 13 positions match TRBD2. This TCR was recovered from a man younger than 45 in good health and CMV-seropositive. The material sequenced was PBMCs. The CDR3 spells CASSATSGGVLAEQYF. The CDR3 DNA sequence: TGTGCCAGCAGCGCCACTAGCGGGGGGGTTCTGGCTGAGCAGTACTTC.